This T cell receptor beta chain originates from a study of vaccination effects on CD4 cells after COVID-19 (dated by TCRdb to between 2022 and 2023). About the full investigation: The ViraFEST assay stimulated PBMC with viral peptide pools and then used TCR sequencing to identify antigen-specific CD4+ T cell clonotypes by expansion. Each participant got two doses of an mRNA SARS-CoV-2 vaccine, either BNT162b2 or mRNA-1273. A few million PBMC per well were cultured with around 10 ug/ml peptides in IMDM containing around 5.3% human AB serum, approximately 10 IU/ml IL-2 and gentamicin. The study compared SARS-CoV-2 spike-specific CD4+ TCR repertoires before and after mRNA vaccination in COVID-19 convalescent patients and infection-naive vaccine recipients. The full study included 10 COVID-19 convalescent patients and a few SARS-CoV-2-naive healthy vaccine recipients. The Oncomine TCR Beta short-read assay on an Illumina iSeq 100 was used to sequence cultures from other donors in the study. What the work shows at the level of the full study, not this receptor alone: In healthy vaccine recipients, vaccine-induced clones were almost all SARS-CoV-2 mono-reactive, with only 1 of 255 being cross-reactive with common cold coronaviruses. At late post-vaccination timepoints, both infection-induced and vaccine-induced clones showed marked clonal contraction, consistent with waning T cell responses. The study was limited by a small number of convalescent patients, and early post-infection timepoints were lacking.

Relative to germline, V is 2 bases shorter and J is 5 bases shorter, with 11 bases between their ends. The CDR1 and CDR2 encoded by the germline V gene are KGHDR and SFDVKD. From the cysteine up to the phenylalanine, the CDR3 has a length of 14 residues. The CDR3 DNA has 42 bases and is translated from base 1. Libraries were prepared through the immunoSEQ multiplex PCR assay. DNA from the cultured, isolated CD4+ T cells was subjected to TCR beta CDR3 sequencing. The original methods were these. Non-productive TCR sequences were removed and reads were trimmed to the CDR3 region, keeping CDR3s of at least 7 amino acids. Antigen-specific clonotypes were identified with the MANAFEST web app by comparing expansion in peptide wells against reference cultures. Positive clones required FDR<0.05 expansion versus reference and all other wells, odds ratio above 5, and frequency above 0.1% in two replicate wells. Cross-reactive clonotypes were defined as significantly expanded in SARS-CoV-2 spike wells and in at least one common cold coronavirus spike condition. CDR3 similarity was assessed by Levenshtein distance with the stringdist R package, and unrooted trees were built with ape in R 3.6.1. TCRdb mirrors the immuneACCESS table, restricted to in-frame sequences. Some clones are absent from its copies; in checked studies, under half trace to an unresolved V gene, and the reason for the others is unknown. D and trimming were read from the DNA, whereas the V and J calls and clone size are those reported in that table. In all, the sample holds around 26,000 clones, and around 73% of those were seen once. Together, the top ten hold 11% of the sample.

On this clone itself: What this receptor recognizes is not known. Base qualities are missing; no much larger clone stands one base away.

After 10 days of culture, CD4+ T cells were isolated with the EasySep CD4+ T cell isolation kit. The absence of prior SARS-CoV-2 infection in healthy vaccine recipients was confirmed by negative nucleocapsid antibodies before and after vaccination. On days 3 and 7, half of the culture medium was replaced with fresh IL-2-containing medium. Unless otherwise noted, each peptide stimulation condition was cultured in triplicate wells. Using Ficoll-Paque Plus gradient centrifugation, PBMC were separated from whole blood and then either used fresh or cryopreserved at -140C. The QIAamp micro DNA kit was used to extract genomic DNA from the cultured CD4+ T cells.

Sequencing used CD4+ T cells from PBMCs cultured without peptide, obtained before COVID-19 vaccination. This sequence originates from a human donor who received a COVID-19 vaccine. This chain joins TRBV24-1 to TRBJ2-5; the D gene is possibly TRBD1, with 5 bases matching. For the CDR3, the sequence is CATSDSAKGETQYF. The sequenced DNA is TGTGCCACCAGTGATTCCGCCAAGGGGGAGACCCAGTACTTC.